This T cell receptor beta chain was found in a study of T cells in Graves' hyperthyroidism and ophthalmopathy. Study-level results: Blood shared most expanded thyroid clonotypes above 0.001. From stable hyperthyroidism, ophthalmopathy was separated by a 13 V-J model.

The sample holds many counts of this clonotype. Its antigen is not known. Patients counted as stable if ophthalmopathy did not develop within 18 months. PBMCs stemmed from around 10 ml fresh peripheral blood. Amplified TCR beta CDR3 regions came from RNA transcripts. A set of HTBI primers served as the primers for a first-round RT-PCR of the TCR CDR3. TCRdb passed the multiplex PCR reads through MiXCR, listing each CDR3 protein once. The sample yields about 200,000 distinct CDR3 sequences, around 17% seen once. The CDR3 has 14 residues. The trim removed 2 bases at V and 2 bases at J, leaving 0 bases unmatched. Germline lookup yields CDR1 SGHTA and CDR2 FQGNSA.

Material for sequencing was blood. The chain employs TRBV7-2 and TRBJ2-7, with TRBD2 matching 10 bases. The TCR was taken from a man aged 40-49 years with Graves' hyperthyroidism. CDR3 amino acids: CASSLLAGAYEQYF. Here the CDR3 DNA reads TGTGCCAGCAGCTTACTAGCGGGGGCCTACGAGCAGTACTTC.